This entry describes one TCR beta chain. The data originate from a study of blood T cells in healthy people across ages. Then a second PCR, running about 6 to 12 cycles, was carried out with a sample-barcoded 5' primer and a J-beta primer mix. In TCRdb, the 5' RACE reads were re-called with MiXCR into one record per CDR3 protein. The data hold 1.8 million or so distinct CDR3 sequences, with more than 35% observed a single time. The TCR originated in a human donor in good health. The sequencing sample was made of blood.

The CDR3 loop is CSVEVEDRAFYEQYF. CDR3 sequence (DNA): TGCAGCGTTGAAGTTGAAGATAGGGCTTTCTACGAGCAGTACTTC. The V call is TRBV29-1, the J call TRBJ2-7; unclear D gene. Trimming shortened V by 1 base and J by 3 bases, and 16 bases separated the two germline ends. The CDR3 is 15 residues long. CDR1 SQVTM and CDR2 ANQGSEA come from the germline V gene.